The source of this TCR beta chain is a study of T-cell reconstitution after alpha-beta-depleted transplantation in children. Whole-study results and caveats: Surviving recipient T cells and thymic progenitors underlay high day-60 TCRbeta diversity in some patients. Several hundred expanded graft clones reportedly supplied alpha-beta T cells about two months after transplant. Once a year had passed after transplant, T-cell counts and diversity came mostly from newly produced T cells.

Looked up from germline, CDR1 is MNHEY and CDR2 is SMNVEV (reference sequence). The CDR3 has 15 residues. Between the trimmed V and J ends, which lost 3 bases and 3 bases, there was a span of 12 bases. Preparation of the TCRbeta library involved a method that used unique molecular identifiers. TCRdb itself ran the PCR reads through MiXCR, one entry per CDR3 protein. This sample yields around 300,000 distinct CDR3 sequences, of which approximately 10% are seen a single time; less than 25% belongs to the top ten. This clonotype was detected ten times or more. Its antigen is undetermined. Here the sequenced sample was peripheral blood, taken 180 days after TCRalphabeta/CD19-depleted stem cell transplant. The V gene is TRBV27, the J gene TRBJ2-1; D might be TRBD2 (6 bases). The TCR originated in a male patient under 10 years old who had a stem cell transplant for chronic granulomatous disease, so the T cells may come from the graft donor. The CDR3: CASSFWRGIYNEQFF. Written as DNA, the CDR3 is TGTGCCAGCAGTTTTTGGAGGGGTATCTACAATGAGCAGTTCTTC.